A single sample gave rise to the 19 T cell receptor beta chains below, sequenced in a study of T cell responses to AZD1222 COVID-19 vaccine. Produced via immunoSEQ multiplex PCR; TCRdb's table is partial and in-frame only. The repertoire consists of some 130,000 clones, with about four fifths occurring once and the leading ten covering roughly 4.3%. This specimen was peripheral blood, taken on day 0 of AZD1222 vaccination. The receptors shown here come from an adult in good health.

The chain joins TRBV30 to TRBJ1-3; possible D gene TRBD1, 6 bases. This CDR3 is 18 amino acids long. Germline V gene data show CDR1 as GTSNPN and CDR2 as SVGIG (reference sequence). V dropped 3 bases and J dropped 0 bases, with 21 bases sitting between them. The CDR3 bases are TGTGCCTGGAGGTTAACCCACGACTGGACAGTCTCTGGAAACACCATATATTTT. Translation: CAWRLTHDWTVSGNTIYF. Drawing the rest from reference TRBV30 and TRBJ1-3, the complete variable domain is SQTIHQWPATLVQPVGSPLSLECTVEGTSNPNLYWYRQAAGRGLQLLFYSVGIGQISSEVPQNLSASRPQDRQFILSSKKLLLSDSGFYLCAWRLTHDWTVSGNTIYFGEGSWLTVV.

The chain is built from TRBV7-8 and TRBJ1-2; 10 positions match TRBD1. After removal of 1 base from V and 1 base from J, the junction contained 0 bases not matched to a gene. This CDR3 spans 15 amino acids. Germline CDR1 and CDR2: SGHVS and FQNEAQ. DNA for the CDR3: TGTGCCAGCAGCTTAGGGACAGGGGGTAACTATGGCTACACCTTC. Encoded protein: CASSLGTGGNYGYTF.

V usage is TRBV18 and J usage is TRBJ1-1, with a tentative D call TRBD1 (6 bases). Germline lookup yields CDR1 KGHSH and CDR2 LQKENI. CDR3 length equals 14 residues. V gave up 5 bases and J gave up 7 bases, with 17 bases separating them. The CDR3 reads CASSTLDRSDEAFF. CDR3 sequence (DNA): TGTGCCAGCTCAACCCTCGACAGGAGCGATGAAGCTTTCTTT.

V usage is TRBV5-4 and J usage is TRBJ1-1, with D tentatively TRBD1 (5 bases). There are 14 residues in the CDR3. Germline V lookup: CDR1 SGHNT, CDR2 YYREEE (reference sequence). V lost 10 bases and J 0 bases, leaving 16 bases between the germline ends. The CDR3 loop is CACSTDPMNTEAFF. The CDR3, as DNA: TGTGCCTGCTCGACAGATCCCATGAACACTGAAGCTTTCTTT.

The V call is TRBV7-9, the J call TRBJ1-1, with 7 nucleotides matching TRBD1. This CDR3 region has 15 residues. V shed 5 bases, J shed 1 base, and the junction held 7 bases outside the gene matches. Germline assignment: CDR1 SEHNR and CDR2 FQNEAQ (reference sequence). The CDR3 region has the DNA TGTGCCAGCAGCGGCTGGGACAGAAAGAACACTGAAGCTTTCTTT. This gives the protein CASSGWDRKNTEAFF.

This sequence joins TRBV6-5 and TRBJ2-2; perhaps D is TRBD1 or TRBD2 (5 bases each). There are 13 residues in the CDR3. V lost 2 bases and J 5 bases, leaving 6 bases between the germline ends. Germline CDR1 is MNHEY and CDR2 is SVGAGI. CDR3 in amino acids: CASSYGGTGELFF. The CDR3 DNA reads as TGTGCCAGCAGTTACGGGGGTACCGGGGAGCTGTTTTTT.

CDR3 DNA sequence: TGTGCCAGCAGCATTGTATATAACAGGGATAACACTGAAGCTTTCTTT. It is translated as CASSIVYNRDNTEAFF. V and J are TRBV5-6 and TRBJ1-1; maybe TRBD1 (6 bases). V was pared by 4 bases and J by 2 bases, with 18 bases between. Germline V CDR1 and CDR2: SGHDT, YYEEEE. The CDR3 sequence is 16 residues long.

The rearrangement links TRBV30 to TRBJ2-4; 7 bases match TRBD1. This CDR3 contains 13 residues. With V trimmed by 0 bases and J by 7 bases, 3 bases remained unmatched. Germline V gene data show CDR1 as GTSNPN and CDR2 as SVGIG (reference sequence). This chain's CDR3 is CAWSVQGQNIQYF. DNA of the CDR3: TGTGCCTGGAGTGTACAGGGACAGAACATTCAGTACTTC.

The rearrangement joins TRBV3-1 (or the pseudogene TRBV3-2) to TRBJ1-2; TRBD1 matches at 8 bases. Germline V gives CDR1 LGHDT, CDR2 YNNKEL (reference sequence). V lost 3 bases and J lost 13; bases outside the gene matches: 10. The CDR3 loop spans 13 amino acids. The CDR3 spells CASSHKGQGKGTF. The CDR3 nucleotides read TGTGCCAGCAGCCATAAAGGACAGGGCAAGGGCACCTTC.

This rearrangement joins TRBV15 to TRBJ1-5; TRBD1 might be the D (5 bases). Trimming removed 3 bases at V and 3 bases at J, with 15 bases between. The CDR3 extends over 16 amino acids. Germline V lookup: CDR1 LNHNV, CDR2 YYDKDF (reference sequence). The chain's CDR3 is CATSSSLQEINQPQHF. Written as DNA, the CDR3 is TGTGCCACCAGCAGTTCATTACAGGAAATCAATCAGCCCCAGCATTTT.

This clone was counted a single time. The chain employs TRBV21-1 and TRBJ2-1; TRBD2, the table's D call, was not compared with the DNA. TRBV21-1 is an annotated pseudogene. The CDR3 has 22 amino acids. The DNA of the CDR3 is TGTGCCAGCATTGGGGGACACGGGAGGCCCCGAGTGTGCGAGCAGGCGTACAATGAGCAGTTCTTC. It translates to CASIGGHGRPRVCEQAYNEQFF.

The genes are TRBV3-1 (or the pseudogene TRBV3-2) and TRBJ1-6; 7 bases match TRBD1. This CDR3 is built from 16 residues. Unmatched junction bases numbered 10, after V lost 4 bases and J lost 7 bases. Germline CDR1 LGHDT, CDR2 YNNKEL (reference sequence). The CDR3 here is CASSRRDSLKNSPLHF. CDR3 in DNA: TGTGCCAGCAGCCGGCGGGACAGTTTAAAGAATTCACCCCTCCACTTT.

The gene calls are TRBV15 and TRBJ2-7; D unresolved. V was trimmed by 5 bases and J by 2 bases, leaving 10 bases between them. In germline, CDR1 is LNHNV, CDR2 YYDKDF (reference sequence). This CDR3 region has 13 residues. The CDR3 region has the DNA TGTGCCACCAGCTACTCACTGACCTACGAGCAGTACTTC. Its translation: CATSYSLTYEQYF.

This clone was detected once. The CDR3, as DNA: TGTGCCAGCAGTTTGATCCCGACAGGGGCCAGGGGTTCACCCCTCCACTTT. This sequence encodes CASSLIPTGARGSPLHF. The chain combines TRBV28 with TRBJ1-6; 8 bases map to TRBD1. Germline V CDR1 and CDR2: MDHEN, SYDVKM. The J segment lost 9 bases and the V segment lost 3 bases, leaving 13 bases of the junction unmatched. The CDR3 runs to 17 residues.

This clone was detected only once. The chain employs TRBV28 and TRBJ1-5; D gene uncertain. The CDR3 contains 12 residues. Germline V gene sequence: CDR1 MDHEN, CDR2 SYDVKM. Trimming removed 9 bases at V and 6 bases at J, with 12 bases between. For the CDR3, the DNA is TGTGCCAGTCACCCTGTGGGTCAGCCCCAGCATTTT. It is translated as CASHPVGQPQHF. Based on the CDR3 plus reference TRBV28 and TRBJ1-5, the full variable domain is DVKVTQSSRYLVKRTGEKVFLECVQDMDHENMFWYRQDPGLGLRLIYFSYDVKMKEKGDIPEGYSVSREKKERFSLILESASTNQTSMYLCASHPVGQPQHFGDGTRLSIL.

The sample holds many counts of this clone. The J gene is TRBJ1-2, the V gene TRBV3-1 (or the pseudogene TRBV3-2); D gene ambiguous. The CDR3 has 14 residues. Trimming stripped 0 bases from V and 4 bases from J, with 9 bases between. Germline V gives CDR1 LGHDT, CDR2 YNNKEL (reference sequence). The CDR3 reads CASSQDVGFYGYTF. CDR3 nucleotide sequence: TGTGCCAGCAGCCAAGATGTGGGGTTCTATGGCTACACCTTC.

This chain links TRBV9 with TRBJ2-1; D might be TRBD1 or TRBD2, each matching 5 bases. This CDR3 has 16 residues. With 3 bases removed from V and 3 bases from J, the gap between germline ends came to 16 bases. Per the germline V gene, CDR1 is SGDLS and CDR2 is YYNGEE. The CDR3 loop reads CASSDRDREFYNEQFF. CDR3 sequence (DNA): TGTGCCAGCAGCGACCGGGACCGAGAGTTCTACAATGAGCAGTTCTTC.

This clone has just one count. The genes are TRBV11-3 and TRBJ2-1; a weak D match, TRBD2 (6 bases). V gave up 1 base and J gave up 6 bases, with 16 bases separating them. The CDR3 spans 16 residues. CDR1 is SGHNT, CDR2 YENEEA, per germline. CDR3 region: CASSLGETSGFNEQFF. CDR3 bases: TGTGCCAGCAGCTTAGGAGAGACTAGTGGATTCAATGAGCAGTTCTTC. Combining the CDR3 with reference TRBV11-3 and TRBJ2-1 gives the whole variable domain EAGVVQSPRYKIIEKKQPVAFWCNPISGHNTLYWYLQNLGQGPELLIRYENEEAVDDSQLPKDRFSAERLKGVDSTLKIQPAELGDSAVYLCASSLGETSGFNEQFFGPGTRLTVL.

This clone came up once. DNA for the CDR3: TGTGCCAGCAGTTACCTCGGGACAGGGTTGGAAAAACTGTTTTTT. This codes for CASSYLGTGLEKLFF. The chain is built from TRBV25-1 and TRBJ1-4; 9 bases match TRBD1. Germline CDR1 is MGHDK and CDR2 is SYGVNS. CDR3 length: 15 amino acids. Losses at the gene ends were 5 bases for V and 8 bases for J; bases not matched to a gene: 9.